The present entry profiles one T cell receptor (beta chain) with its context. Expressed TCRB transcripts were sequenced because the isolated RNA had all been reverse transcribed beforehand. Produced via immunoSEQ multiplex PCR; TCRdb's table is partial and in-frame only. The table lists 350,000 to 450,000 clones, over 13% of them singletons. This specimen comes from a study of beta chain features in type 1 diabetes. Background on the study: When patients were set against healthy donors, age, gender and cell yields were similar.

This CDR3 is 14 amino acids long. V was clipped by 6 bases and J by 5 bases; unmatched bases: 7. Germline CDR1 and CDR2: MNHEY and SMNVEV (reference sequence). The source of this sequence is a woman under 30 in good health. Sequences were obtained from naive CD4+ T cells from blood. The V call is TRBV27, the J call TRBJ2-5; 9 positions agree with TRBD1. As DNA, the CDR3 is TGTGCCAGCAGATTACAGGGGGCGAGGGAGACCCAGTACTTC. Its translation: CASRLQGARETQYF.